This TCR beta chain was captured in a study of cytomegalovirus exposure and HLA in healthy donors. Germline loops: CDR1 SGHTA, CDR2 FQGTGA. CDR3 length: 14 amino acids. J gave up 6 bases and V 2 bases, and 4 bases lay outside the gene matches. The PCR contained 60 Vbeta and 13 Jbeta primers. This table comes from immunoSEQ multiplex PCR, and its TCRdb copy is limited to in-frame clones, with some not included. The sample consists of roughly 200,000 clones, roughly 80% of them appearing once. With respect to this clone: Antigen: not known.

Study-wide results and caveats: Associated with cytomegalovirus, according to the listing, were fewer than 200 TCR beta chains. Fewer N-insertions than the approximately 700-donor mean were reportedly shown by an Asian-associated ancestry cluster in a later analysis.

The sequence derives from a man aged 40-55 years in good health and CMV-seropositive. The sequenced sample was PBMCs. The chain couples TRBV7-3 to TRBJ2-3, with TRBD1 identical over 8 bases. CDR3 loop: CASSLSGGKDTQYF. CDR3 DNA sequence: TGTGCCAGCAGCTTATCAGGGGGCAAGGATACGCAGTATTTT.